The entry below gives a single T cell receptor beta chain sequence along with its context. Its antigen is undetermined. Sequenced by immunoSEQ multiplex PCR; TCRdb stores in-frame clones only, minus some. The sample has some 77,000 clones, about 92% seen once. This entry is derived from a study of OX40 agonist ivuxolimab in advanced cancers. Overall study results and limits: The study did not work out the antigen specificity of the expanded peripheral T cells.

CDR1 and CDR2 (germline): SNHLY, FYNNEI. Trimming took 6 bases from V and 4 from J, leaving 18 bases between them. The CDR3 consists of 15 residues. Collection of blood occurred at baseline, at cycle 4 day 1, and at cycle 7 day 1. The V gene is TRBV2, the J gene TRBJ1-1; no clear D gene. The specimen was CD4+ or CD8+ T cells sorted from blood, collected in a trial of the OX40 agonist ivuxolimab. The source of this sequence is an adult with an advanced solid tumor such as melanoma, head and neck, liver or kidney cancer. CDR3: CASSRRTLNGTEAFF. The CDR3 DNA follows: TGTGCCAGCAGCCGCAGGACCTTAAATGGCACTGAAGCTTTCTTT.